These T cell receptor beta chains were read from a single sample in a study of T cell repertoires in cytomegalovirus infection. TCRdb called the reads again in MiXCR, with one record for every CDR3 protein. The table shows around 450,000 distinct CDR3 sequences, with 11% occurring only once. Specimen: PBMCs. These receptors originate from a human donor in good health (CMV status not recorded). Some clones in this sample may be carry-over from other donors' samples. Both conserved end residues are part of each CDR3. The D gene is left open where the match is weak. Clone size, where shown, is once, few, many, or a class for clones that have expanded.

>many|TRBJ1-1|-|TRBV12-5
CASGPGTQNTEAFF
TGTGCTAGTGGCCCCGGGACGCAAAACACTGAAGCTTTCTTT
>many|TRBJ1-2|-|TRBV7-2
CASSLGVAYTF
TGTGCCAGCAGCCTGGGGGTAGCCTACACCTTC
>many|TRBJ1-1|-|TRBV4-1
CASSQATGITEAFF
TGCGCCAGCAGCCAAGCTACAGGCATCACTGAAGCTTTCTTT
>many|TRBJ2-2|TRBD2|TRBV7-2
CASSRPGLAGGELFF
TGTGCCAGCAGCAGACCGGGACTAGCGGGCGGGGAGCTGTTTTTT
>many|TRBJ1-1|TRBD1|TRBV5-4
CASSPLLRERGRGKAFF
TGTGCCAGCAGCCCACTTCTCCGAGAGAGGGGGCGAGGAAAAGCTTTCTTT
>-|TRBJ2-6|TRBD1|TRBV5-1
CASSWDRISGANVLTF
TGCGCCAGCAGTTGGGACAGGATTTCTGGGGCCAACGTCCTGACTTTC
>many|TRBJ2-1|-|TRBV6-2/TRBV6-3
CASKGSAIVLF
TGTGCCAGCAAGGGGTCCGCGATTGTCCTCTTC
>many|TRBJ2-2|TRBD2|TRBV11-2
CASSLDPPRLAGGKTGELFF
TGTGCCAGCAGCTTAGATCCCCCCCGACTAGCGGGAGGGAAGACCGGGGAGCTGTTTTTT
>-|TRBJ2-2|-|TRBV25-1
CASSDGTVNTGELFF
TGTGCCAGCAGTGACGGGACCGTCAACACCGGGGAGCTGTTTTTT
>few|TRBJ2-7|-|TRBV20-1
CSARDSNTYEQYF
TGCAGTGCTAGGGACAGTAATACCTACGAGCAGTACTTC
>many|TRBJ2-2|TRBD1|TRBV4-1
CASSRLQGANTGELFF
TGCGCCAGCAGCCGCCTACAGGGGGCGAACACCGGGGAGCTGTTTTTT
>many|TRBJ1-5|TRBD1|TRBV19
CASRDRENQPQHF
TGTGCCAGCCGAGACAGGGAAAATCAGCCCCAGCATTTT
>-|TRBJ2-7|-|TRBV2
CASTQSYEQYF
TGTGCCAGCACTCAGAGCTACGAGCAGTACTTC
>many|TRBJ2-2|TRBD1|TRBV7-2
CASSLVARGPNTGELFF
TGTGCCAGCAGCTTAGTAGCTAGGGGGCCAAACACCGGGGAGCTGTTTTTT
>-|TRBJ2-7|TRBD2|TRBV10-3
CAIKLAGASEQYF
TGTGCCATCAAGCTAGCGGGTGCCTCCGAGCAGTACTTC
>few|TRBJ2-2|-|TRBV28
CASDSQNTGELFF
TGTGCCAGCGACAGCCAGAACACCGGGGAGCTGTTTTTT
>-|TRBJ1-1|-|TRBV20-1
CSARDGGGAFF
TGCAGTGCTAGAGATGGGGGGGGGGCTTTCTTT
>many|TRBJ2-7|-|TRBV11-2
CASSSKGGYEQYF
TGTGCCAGCAGCTCAAAGGGGGGCTACGAGCAGTACTTC
>many|TRBJ2-7|TRBD1|TRBV7-2
CASSFVRDRATYEQYF
TGTGCCAGCAGCTTCGTCCGGGACAGGGCAACCTACGAGCAGTACTTC
>many|TRBJ2-7|-|TRBV12-3/TRBV12-4
CASSLGVHEQYF
TGTGCCAGCAGTTTAGGGGTCCACGAGCAGTACTTC
>-|TRBJ1-1|-|TRBV5-1
CASSIRTAKNTEAFF
TGCGCCAGCAGCATCCGGACAGCAAAGAACACTGAAGCTTTCTTT
>few|TRBJ2-4|-|TRBV5-4
CASSHGTDLAKNIQYF
TGTGCCAGCAGCCACGGGACGGACCTAGCCAAAAACATTCAGTACTTC
>many|TRBJ2-7|-|TRBV4-2
CASSQLGDEQYF
TGTGCCAGCAGCCAACTGGGGGACGAGCAGTACTTC
>many|TRBJ2-5|-|TRBV27
CASSSPTGSGETQYF
TGTGCCAGCAGTTCACCCACAGGGTCCGGAGAGACCCAGTACTTC
>few|TRBJ2-1|TRBD2|TRBV7-3
CASSLRNRGLAGNEQFF
TGTGCCAGCAGCTTACGGAACAGAGGACTAGCAGGAAATGAGCAGTTCTTC
>-|TRBJ1-1|-|TRBV19
CASSEGPGTEAFF
TGTGCCAGTAGTGAAGGGCCGGGCACTGAAGCTTTCTTT
>many|TRBJ1-2|-|TRBV12-3/TRBV12-4
CASSFLERVYYGYTF
TGTGCCAGCAGTTTTTTGGAGCGAGTCTACTATGGCTACACCTTC